Described below is a single T cell receptor (beta chain) sequence and its context. The TCRbeta library incorporated unique molecular identifiers. A single record per CDR3 protein comes from TCRdb applying MiXCR to the PCR reads. The data contain about 640,000 distinct CDR3 sequences, around a sixth of them singletons. The sample comes from a study of T-cell reconstitution after alpha-beta-depleted transplantation in children. The V segment lost 3 bases and the J segment 7 bases; nucleotides outside the gene matches: 8. CDR3 length equals 15 residues. Germline V CDR1 and CDR2: MDHEN, SYDVKM. This receptor was identified in a human donor who donated a stem cell graft to a child with acute myeloid leukemia. The sequenced sample was PBMCs from the stem cell graft donor, obtained from the stem cell graft. This chain links TRBV28 with TRBJ2-7; TRBD2 agrees at 11 bases. The CDR3 DNA is TGTGCCAGCAGTTTCGGGACTAGCGGCCTTTTGGAGCAGTACGTC. This encodes CASSFGTSGLLEQYV.